This T cell receptor (beta chain) was observed in a study of radiotherapy plus CTLA-4 blockade in lung cancer. Overall study: Among all patients, roughly 19% showed objective responses, while roughly 34% had disease control. Notes on the study in general: Expansion of tumor-derived TCR clones was observed in blood after radiotherapy plus ipilimumab.

On this clone: Its target is not known.

Produced via immunoSEQ multiplex PCR; TCRdb's table is partial and in-frame only. The sample lists tens of thousands of clones; around 86% were seen once. The origin of this receptor is a human donor with non-small cell lung cancer that progressed on radiotherapy plus ipilimumab. The material was peripheral blood, obtained from a patient treated with radiotherapy plus ipilimumab.

In DNA, the CDR3 is TGTGCCAGCAGTGGCGCCCCGGGTCCATACGGACACACCATATATTTT. This gives the protein CASSGAPGPYGHTIYF. V and J are TRBV25-1 and TRBJ1-3; D remains unclear. V lost 4 bases and J lost 8, with 21 bases in between. The CDR3 has 16 residues. Germline V lookup: CDR1 MGHDK, CDR2 SYGVNS. Together with reference TRBV25-1 and TRBJ1-3, the CDR3 gives the full variable domain: EADIYQTPRYLVIGTGKKITLECSQTMGHDKMYWYQQDPGMELHLIHYSYGVNSTEKGDLSSESTVSRIRTEHFPLTLESARPSHTSQYLCASSGAPGPYGHTIYFGEGSWLTVV.